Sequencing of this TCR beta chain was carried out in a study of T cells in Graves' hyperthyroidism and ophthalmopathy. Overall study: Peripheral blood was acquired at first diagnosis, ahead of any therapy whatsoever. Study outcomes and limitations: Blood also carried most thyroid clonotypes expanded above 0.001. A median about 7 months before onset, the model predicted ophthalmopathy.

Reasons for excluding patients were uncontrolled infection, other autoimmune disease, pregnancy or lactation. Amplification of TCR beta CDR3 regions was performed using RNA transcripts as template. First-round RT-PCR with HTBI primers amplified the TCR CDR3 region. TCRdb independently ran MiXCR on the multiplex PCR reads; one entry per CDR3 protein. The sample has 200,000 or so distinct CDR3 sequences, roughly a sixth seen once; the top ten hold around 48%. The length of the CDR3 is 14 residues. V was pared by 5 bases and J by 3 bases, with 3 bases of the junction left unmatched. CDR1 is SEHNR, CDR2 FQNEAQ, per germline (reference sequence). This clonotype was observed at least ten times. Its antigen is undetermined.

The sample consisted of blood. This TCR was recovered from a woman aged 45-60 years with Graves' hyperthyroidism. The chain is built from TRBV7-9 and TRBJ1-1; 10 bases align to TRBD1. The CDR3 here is CASSRGTGDTEAFF. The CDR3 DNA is TGTGCCAGCAGCAGGGGGACAGGGGACACTGAAGCTTTCTTT. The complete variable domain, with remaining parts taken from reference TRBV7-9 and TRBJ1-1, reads DTGVSQNPRHKITKRGQNVTFRCDPISEHNRLYWYRQTLGQGPEFLTYFQNEAQLEKSRLLSDRFSAERPKGSFSTLEIQRTEQGDSAMYLCASSRGTGDTEAFFGQGTRLTVV.